Shown below are 18 T cell receptor beta chains from a single sample sequenced in a study of T-cell memory formation after mild COVID-19. Each CDR3 protein is one row after TCRdb ran MiXCR on the 5' RACE reads. The table has some 330,000 distinct CDR3 sequences, around 21% seen once. The sequenced sample consisted of PBMCs or a T cell subset sorted from them (not recorded which). The receptors derive from an adult woman who had mild COVID-19 (a few samples of this study predate the infection). Cell type and time point are not known.

The chain is built from TRBV4-1 and TRBJ2-3; 7 bases line up with TRBD2. The CDR3 contains 16 residues. The ends lost 0 bases at V and 4 bases at J; junction bases unmatched: 7. From germline, CDR1 is MGHRA and CDR2 YSYEKL. CDR3 amino acids: CASSQDGGSAPDTQYF. The CDR3 DNA follows: TGCGCCAGCAGCCAAGATGGCGGGAGCGCACCAGATACGCAGTATTTT.

The chain joins TRBV7-9 to TRBJ2-3; 7 positions agree with TRBD2. V was clipped by 5 bases and J by 3 bases; unmatched bases: 8. Germline CDR1 is SEHNR and CDR2 is FQNEAQ (reference sequence). This CDR3 spans 15 amino acids. This chain's CDR3 is CASSHGLGGTDTQYF. CDR3 nucleotide sequence: TGTGCCAGCAGCCACGGACTGGGGGGGACAGATACGCAGTATTTT.

This clonotype was found a few times. The chain links TRBV7-9 to TRBJ1-1; the D is unclear. Deletions cut 3 bases from V and 3 bases from J, with 5 bases between. The CDR3 totals 12 residues. Germline CDR1 is SEHNR and CDR2 is FQNEAQ (reference sequence). CDR3 sequence (DNA): TGTGCCAGCAGCTTGACCTACACTGAAGCTTTCTTT. Protein product: CASSLTYTEAFF.

The V call is TRBV27, the J call TRBJ1-2, with 7 bases aligning to TRBD1. Germline assignment: CDR1 MNHEY and CDR2 SMNVEV (reference sequence). The CDR3 length is 13 residues. Unmatched junction bases numbered 2, after V lost 3 bases and J lost 4 bases. For the CDR3, the DNA is TGTGCCAGCAGTTTTAACAGGGGCTATGGCTACACCTTC. It yields the protein CASSFNRGYGYTF.

The rearrangement uses TRBV6-2 or TRBV6-3 and TRBJ1-6; possibly TRBD1 for D (5 bases). Germline V CDR1 and CDR2: MNHEY, SVGEGT. The CDR3 is 15 residues long. Trimming pared 2 bases from V and 5 bases from J, leaving 10 bases between. The CDR3 here is CASSYRGLNNSPLHF. Written as DNA, the CDR3 is TGTGCCAGCAGTTACCGGGGACTGAATAATTCACCCCTCCACTTT.

V gene TRBV5-3 combines with J gene TRBJ2-3; perhaps D is TRBD1 or TRBD2 (5 bases each). TRBV5-3 is noted as an ORF with a role that remains uncertain. This CDR3 has 18 residues. Trimming took off 1 base at V and 0 bases at J, with 18 bases between the two ends. The CDR3 coding sequence is TGTGCCAGAAGCTTGTCAAGGTCGAGGGACCTAAGCACAGATACGCAGTATTTT. Translating it yields CARSLSRSRDLSTDTQYF.

V is TRBV4-1 and J is TRBJ1-3; no firm D call. The CDR3 has 15 amino acids. Per the germline V gene, CDR1 is MGHRA and CDR2 is YSYEKL. V lost 7 bases, J lost 0 bases, and 13 bases lay in between. The CDR3 coding sequence is TGCGCCAGCAACTACAGAGCAGACTCTGGAAACACCATATATTTT. As protein: CASNYRADSGNTIYF.

In this sample, this clonotype turned up a few times. The genes are TRBV18 and TRBJ2-6, with TRBD1 matching 8 bases. V was pared by 5 bases and J by 0 bases, with 12 bases of the junction left unmatched. Germline CDR1 KGHSH, CDR2 LQKENI. The CDR3 loop spans 19 amino acids. CDR3 in DNA: TGTGCCAGCTCAGTGATCCGGGGGACAGGCCACTCTGGGGCCAACGTCCTGACTTTC. Its translation: CASSVIRGTGHSGANVLTF.

This clonotype showed up just a few times. The rearrangement links TRBV6-2 or TRBV6-3 to TRBJ2-7, with D possibly matching TRBD2 (5 bases). V gave up 6 bases and J gave up 6 bases, with 21 bases separating them. The CDR3 spans 15 residues. CDR1 and CDR2 (germline): MNHEY, SVGEGT. CDR3 sequence reads: CASSNRHTPRGEQYF. The CDR3 nucleotides are TGTGCCAGCAGCAACCGCCATACACCTCGGGGCGAGCAGTACTTC.

Concerning this clonotype: One end of the junction varies from germline; a read error may be responsible. V gene TRBV6-6 combines with J gene TRBJ1-2; 12 bases are shared with TRBD1. The CDR3 is 13 residues long. In germline, CDR1 is MNHNY, CDR2 SVGAGI (reference sequence). Written as DNA, the CDR3 is TGTGCCAGCACCTTGGGACAGGGGGCTGGGTACGCCTTC. The encoded protein is CASTLGQGAGYAF.

The chain has TRBV7-9 and TRBJ1-6; 11 nucleotides match TRBD1. V was clipped by 5 bases and J by 9 bases; unmatched bases: 21. Germline lookup yields CDR1 SEHNR and CDR2 FQNEAQ (reference sequence). There are 20 residues in the CDR3. Written as DNA, the CDR3 is TGTGCCAGCAGCCTGGAAAGGTGGACAGGGGGCGCTCGGGGGATTTCACCCCTCCACTTT. Its protein is CASSLERWTGGARGISPLHF. Filled out from reference TRBV7-9 and TRBJ1-6, the complete variable domain reads DTGVSQNPRHKITKRGQNVTFRCDPISEHNRLYWYRQTLGQGPEFLTYFQNEAQLEKSRLLSDRFSAERPKGSFSTLEIQRTEQGDSAMYLCASSLERWTGGARGISPLHFGNGTRLTVT.

The chain recombines TRBV19 with TRBJ2-7, with D perhaps TRBD2 (5 bases). This CDR3 is 14 amino acids long. Trimming cost V 1 base and J 4 bases, with 11 bases left between them. The germline V gene encodes CDR1 LNHDA and CDR2 SQIVND (reference sequence). This CDR3 reads CASSIGEGQYEQYF. The CDR3, as DNA: TGTGCCAGTAGTATAGGAGAGGGCCAGTACGAGCAGTACTTC.

A few counts support this clonotype. The V gene is TRBV6-2 or TRBV6-3, the J gene TRBJ2-7, with 8 bases identical to TRBD2. The CDR3 is 15 amino acids. V trimming: 7 bases; J trimming: 3 bases; junction bases outside the gene matches: 11. Germline lookup yields CDR1 MNHEY and CDR2 SVGEGT. CDR3 in DNA: TGTGCCAGCACCTTTACCAGCGGGAGACTCTACGAGCAGTACTTC. It specifies CASTFTSGRLYEQYF.

The chain employs TRBV12-3 or TRBV12-4 and TRBJ2-3, with D unresolved. V was trimmed by 6 bases and J by 1 base, leaving 8 bases between them. This CDR3 spans 13 amino acids. This CDR3 reads CASSRKGTDTQYF. DNA of the CDR3: TGTGCCAGCAGCCGAAAGGGCACAGATACGCAGTATTTT.

The chain couples TRBV20-1 to TRBJ1-1, with TRBD1 matching over 11 bases. Germline values: CDR1 DFQATT, CDR2 SNEGSKA (reference sequence). The CDR3 extends over 12 amino acids. The CDR3 DNA follows: TGCAGGGGGACAGGGGGACCCACTGAAGCTTTCTTT. Its translation: CRGTGGPTEAFF.

The CDR3 is CASSAPGAGTDTQYF. CDR3 nucleotide sequence: TGTGCCAGCAGTGCCCCCGGGGCAGGCACAGATACGCAGTATTTT. V usage is TRBV6-1 and J usage is TRBJ2-3, with D perhaps given as TRBD1 or TRBD2 (5 bases each). The V gene lost 4 bases and the J gene lost 1 base, with 12 bases spanning the gap. This CDR3 contains 15 residues. Per germline, CDR1 MNHNS and CDR2 SASEGT.

This chain connects TRBV21-1 to TRBJ2-7; TRBD1, as called in the table, went unchecked against the DNA. TRBV21-1 is assigned pseudogene status. The CDR3 length is 17 residues. The CDR3 DNA is TGTGCCAGCAACCTACTCCGCTACAGGGGAAGGGGGTACGAGCAGTACTTC. It translates to CASNLLRYRGRGYEQYF.

The gene calls are TRBV5-1 and TRBJ2-1, with 8 bases that match TRBD1. This CDR3 has 14 residues. Trimming cost V 3 bases and J 7 bases; bases outside gene matches: 6. Germline V gene sequence: CDR1 SGHRS, CDR2 YFSETQ. CDR3 nucleotides: TGCGCCAGCAGCTCGGGACAGGTAGAGAATGAGCAGTTCTTC. It codes for CASSSGQVENEQFF. Complete variable domain (other parts from reference TRBV5-1 and TRBJ2-1): KAGVTQTPRYLIKTRGQQVTLSCSPISGHRSVSWYQQTPGQGLQFLFEYFSETQRNKGNFPGRFSGRQFSNSRSEMNVSTLELGDSALYLCASSSGQVENEQFFGPGTRLTVL.